Shown below are 30 T cell receptor beta chains from a single sample sequenced in a study of neoadjuvant anti-PD-1 for oral cavity cancer. Only in-frame clones appear in the TCRdb table, and some are missing; sequencing was by immunoSEQ multiplex PCR. The sample holds roughly 7,000 clones, 74% seen once. The specimen was PBMCs, collected before nivolumab (anti-PD-1) treatment. Receptor source: a person between 40 and 85 years old with oral cavity squamous cell carcinoma.

The gene calls are TRBV6-6 and TRBJ2-3; D perhaps matches TRBD1 (6 bases). Per the germline V gene, CDR1 is MNHNY and CDR2 is SVGAGI (reference sequence). The CDR3 is 16 residues long. V shed 5 bases and J shed 9 bases, with 24 bases lying between them. In nucleotides, the CDR3 is TGTGCCAGCAGTCTAACCACCGGGACACCGACACCGACGCAGTATTTT. This translates into CASSLTTGTPTPTQYF.

This chain links TRBV6-1 with TRBJ2-7; possible D gene TRBD2, 6 bases. This CDR3 has 12 residues. Germline lookup yields CDR1 MNHNS and CDR2 SASEGT. V lost 8 bases and J lost 3, with 11 bases in between. The CDR3 DNA reads as TGTGCCAGCGGGGGACTGAGCTACGAGCAGTACTTC. Encoded protein: CASGGLSYEQYF.

This clone has a single count. The rearrangement uses TRBV5-4 and TRBJ1-1, with a weak D call TRBD1 (6 bases). With 2 bases removed from V and 1 base from J, the gap between germline ends came to 9 bases. Looked up from germline, CDR1 is SGHNT and CDR2 is YYREEE (reference sequence). This CDR3 region has 14 residues. CDR3 in amino acids: CASSFGQTNTEAFF. The CDR3 coding sequence is TGTGCCAGCAGCTTTGGACAGACGAACACTGAAGCTTTCTTT. The full variable domain, completed using reference TRBV5-4 and TRBJ1-1, is ETGVTQSPTHLIKTRGQQVTLRCSSQSGHNTVSWYQQALGQGPQFIFQYYREEENGRGNFPPRFSGLQFPNYSSELNVNALELDDSALYLCASSFGQTNTEAFFGQGTRLTVV.

This chain uses TRBV7-7 with TRBJ2-5, with unresolved D. Germline CDR1 is SSHAT and CDR2 is FNYEAQ (reference sequence). The CDR3 contains 15 residues. V was shortened by 2 bases and J by 10 bases, with 20 bases between the two germline ends. CDR3 nucleotide sequence: TGTGCCAGCAGCTTATCGCCTTCTTTAGGAGCCGACCAGTACTTC. This codes for CASSLSPSLGADQYF.

This clone was counted only a few times. The rearrangement joins TRBV5-4 to TRBJ1-1; no firm D call. This CDR3 spans 13 amino acids. Germline V gene sequence: CDR1 SGHNT, CDR2 YYREEE (reference sequence). V lost 0 bases to trimming and J lost 7 bases, with 10 bases between them. The CDR3 sequence is CASSLEMEREAFF. CDR3 nucleotide sequence: TGTGCCAGCAGCTTGGAGATGGAACGTGAAGCTTTCTTT. The full variable domain, rest sourced from reference TRBV5-4 and TRBJ1-1, is ETGVTQSPTHLIKTRGQQVTLRCSSQSGHNTVSWYQQALGQGPQFIFQYYREEENGRGNFPPRFSGLQFPNYSSELNVNALELDDSALYLCASSLEMEREAFFGQGTRLTVV.

The chain joins TRBV7-3 to TRBJ1-5; 10 bases map to TRBD1. The CDR3 totals 19 residues. Germline lookup yields CDR1 SGHTA and CDR2 FQGTGA. Germline trimming cut 6 bases from V and 2 bases from J; bases unmatched to any gene: 16. CDR3: CASRFRDRGLETGNQPQHF. CDR3 sequence (DNA): TGTGCCAGCAGATTCCGGGACAGGGGTCTGGAAACTGGCAATCAGCCCCAGCATTTT.

V is TRBV4-1 and J is TRBJ2-7; D may correspond to TRBD1 or TRBD2 (5 bases each). Germline loops: CDR1 MGHRA, CDR2 YSYEKL. Trimming removed 1 base from V and 3 bases from J, with 13 bases in between. This CDR3 spans 15 amino acids. The CDR3 region is CASSQGPGTLYEQYF. DNA for the CDR3: TGCGCCAGCAGCCAAGGTCCCGGGACCCTCTACGAGCAGTACTTC.

This clone was seen only once. V usage is TRBV7-9 and J usage is TRBJ2-7; tentatively, D is TRBD1 or TRBD2 (5 bases each). V was shortened by 8 bases and J by 7 bases, with 12 bases between the two germline ends. CDR1 and CDR2 (germline): SEHNR, FQNEAQ (reference sequence). This CDR3 contains 11 residues. CDR3 protein: CASHRGDEQYF. The CDR3, as DNA: TGTGCCAGCCATAGGGGAGATGAGCAGTACTTC.

The chain employs TRBV13 and TRBJ2-5, with 12 bases fitting TRBD1. Trimming cost V 4 bases and J 3 bases; bases outside gene matches: 6. This CDR3 is 16 amino acids long. Germline V gene data show CDR1 as PRHDT and CDR2 as FYEKMQ (reference sequence). The CDR3: CASSSGQGARKETQYF. The CDR3 coding sequence is TGTGCCAGCAGCTCGGGACAGGGGGCCAGAAAAGAGACCCAGTACTTC.

The rearrangement links TRBV15 to TRBJ1-4; 7 bases match TRBD1. Germline assignment: CDR1 LNHNV and CDR2 YYDKDF (reference sequence). CDR3 length: 15 amino acids. The V and J ends lost 5 bases and 4 bases, in that order; junction bases with no gene match: 7. CDR3 nucleotides: TGTGCCACCAGCCCCCGACAGGGCTTTAATGAAAAACTGTTTTTT. It encodes CATSPRQGFNEKLFF.

The chain uses TRBV6-6 and TRBJ2-6; no definite D call. In germline, CDR1 is MNHNY, CDR2 SVGAGI (reference sequence). Trimming removed 6 bases from V and 1 base from J, with 10 bases in between. CDR3 size: 15 residues. CDR3 in DNA: TGTGCCAGCAGCCCGGCCGCATCTGGGGCCAACGTCCTGACTTTC. Its translation is CASSPAASGANVLTF.

This chain links TRBV5-6 with TRBJ1-1, with D perhaps TRBD1 (5 bases). Germline V gene lookup returns CDR1 SGHDT and CDR2 YYEEEE. Trimming removed 2 bases at V and 6 bases at J, with 8 bases between. This CDR3 has 12 residues. CDR3 DNA sequence: TGTGCCAGCAGCTTTCGGGGACCTGAAGCTTTCTTT. It yields the protein CASSFRGPEAFF.

The chain has TRBV6-1 and TRBJ2-6; no reliable D call. V lost 2 bases, J lost 0 bases, and 8 bases lay in between. There are 16 residues in the CDR3. Germline V lookup: CDR1 MNHNS, CDR2 SASEGT. CDR3 in DNA: TGTGCCAGCAGTGAATACGTAGGCTCTGGGGCCAACGTCCTGACTTTC. This encodes CASSEYVGSGANVLTF.

This clone showed up just a few times. This sequence joins TRBV6-4 and TRBJ2-6, with D unclear. CDR1 and CDR2 from the germline V gene are MRHNA and SNTAGT. The CDR3 length is 14 residues. Trimming cost V 3 bases and J 3 bases, with 6 bases left between them. CDR3 protein: CASSEGFGANVLTF. CDR3 nucleotide sequence: TGTGCCAGCAGTGAGGGTTTTGGGGCCAACGTCCTGACTTTC.

The chain uses TRBV29-1 and TRBJ1-1, with TRBD1 identical over 7 bases. The CDR3 runs to 13 residues. J lost 5 bases, V lost 7 bases, and 10 bases had no gene match. Germline V gene data show CDR1 as SQVTM and CDR2 as ANQGSEA. The CDR3: CSAQTGPGTEAFF. The CDR3 DNA is TGCAGCGCTCAGACAGGGCCTGGGACTGAAGCTTTCTTT.

The chain joins TRBV7-9 to TRBJ1-4, with TRBD1 matching 9 bases. With V trimmed by 4 bases and J by 7 bases, 7 bases remained unmatched. The V gene's germline CDR1 is SEHNR and CDR2 FQNEAQ (reference sequence). CDR3 length equals 15 residues. The CDR3 DNA sequence: TGTGCCAGCAGCTCCGACAGGGGGAATAGTGAAAAACTGTTTTTT. Protein sequence: CASSSDRGNSEKLFF.

The chain carries TRBV5-1 and TRBJ2-7, with D perhaps TRBD1 or TRBD2 (5 bases each). The germline V gene has CDR1 SGHRS and CDR2 YFSETQ. V shed 4 bases and J shed 5 bases, with 19 bases lying between them. The CDR3 totals 15 residues. For the CDR3, the DNA is TGCGCCAGCAGCATCGACCCGGGACGGATGGACGAGCAGTACTTC. It translates to CASSIDPGRMDEQYF.

J is TRBJ2-2 and V is TRBV19; TRBD1 agrees at 10 bases. Looked up from germline, CDR1 is LNHDA and CDR2 is SQIVND (reference sequence). The CDR3 consists of 14 residues. V shed 5 bases and J 6 bases; nucleotides not matched to a gene: 3. As DNA, the CDR3 is TGTGCCAGTAGTGTTGGACAGGGGGCCGGGGAGCTGTTTTTT. Protein product: CASSVGQGAGELFF.

This rearrangement joins TRBV10-2 to TRBJ2-1, with 9 bases that match TRBD2. CDR1 and CDR2 (germline): WSHSY, SAAADI. The CDR3 has 17 amino acids. Germline trimming cut 0 bases from V and 4 bases from J; bases unmatched to any gene: 7. In DNA form, the CDR3 reads TGCGCCAGCAGTGAGTCGGCGGGGGGGACCCCATACAATGAGCAGTTCTTC. Amino acid sequence: CASSESAGGTPYNEQFF.

A few counts support this clone. V usage is TRBV28 and J usage is TRBJ1-5; D unclear. In germline, CDR1 is MDHEN, CDR2 SYDVKM. Trimming stripped 5 bases from V and 6 bases from J, with 14 bases between. This CDR3 contains 14 residues. CDR3 in amino acids: CASSPVGGIQPQHF. The CDR3 bases are TGTGCCAGCAGTCCCGTGGGAGGGATTCAGCCCCAGCATTTT.

V and J are TRBV9 and TRBJ1-3, with a possible D match to TRBD1 (6 bases). From germline, CDR1 is SGDLS and CDR2 YYNGEE. The V and J ends lost 3 bases and 4 bases respectively, with 14 bases between them. The CDR3 has 15 amino acids. The CDR3 sequence is CASSDRTVAGNTIYF. The CDR3 nucleotides are TGTGCCAGCAGCGACCGGACAGTGGCCGGAAACACCATATATTTT. Complete variable domain (other parts from reference TRBV9 and TRBJ1-3): DSGVTQTPKHLITATGQRVTLRCSPRSGDLSVYWYQQSLDQGLQFLIQYYNGEERAKGNILERFSAQQFPDLHSELNLSSLELGDSALYFCASSDRTVAGNTIYFGEGSWLTVV.

This chain joins TRBV9 and TRBJ2-7; the D call may be TRBD1 or TRBD2 (6 bases each). Germline V gene data show CDR1 as SGDLS and CDR2 as YYNGEE. Trimming stripped 0 bases from V and 5 bases from J, with 15 bases between. The CDR3 sequence is 15 residues long. The CDR3 loop reads CASSVEGGLADEQYF. Here the CDR3 DNA reads TGTGCCAGCAGCGTAGAGGGGGGTCTGGCCGACGAGCAGTACTTC.

The rearrangement links TRBV2 to TRBJ2-5; the D call may be TRBD1 or TRBD2 (6 bases each). Trimming cost V 3 bases and J 4 bases, with 12 bases left between them. Germline values: CDR1 SNHLY, CDR2 FYNNEI. CDR3 size: 14 residues. The CDR3 loop is CASSEGGGVETQYF. CDR3 bases: TGTGCCAGCAGTGAGGGGGGCGGGGTAGAGACCCAGTACTTC.

This chain uses TRBV2 with TRBJ1-5; TRBD1 matches at 8 bases. This CDR3 region has 14 residues. Unmatched junction bases numbered 1, after V lost 5 bases and J lost 1 base. The germline V gene has CDR1 SNHLY and CDR2 FYNNEI. CDR3 nucleotide sequence: TGTGCCAGCAGTAGGACAGGGAGCAATCAGCCCCAGCATTTT. As protein: CASSRTGSNQPQHF.

This chain connects TRBV5-1 to TRBJ1-1; TRBD1 might be the D (6 bases). V lost 1 base, J lost 2 bases, and 9 bases lay in between. Germline V gene sequence: CDR1 SGHRS, CDR2 YFSETQ. The CDR3 has 14 amino acids. In DNA form, the CDR3 reads TGCGCCAGCAGCTTGACAGGGACTAACACTGAAGCTTTCTTT. As protein: CASSLTGTNTEAFF.

This clone occurred a few times. This chain joins TRBV2 and TRBJ2-2; TRBD1 aligns across 7 bases. The CDR3 covers 15 residues. J gave up 1 base and V 6 bases, and 5 bases lay outside the gene matches. The germline CDR1 and CDR2 sequences are SNHLY and FYNNEI. The chain's CDR3 is CASSERTGNTGELFF. Here the CDR3 DNA reads TGTGCCAGCAGCGAGAGGACAGGGAACACCGGGGAGCTGTTTTTT.

This clone showed up just a few times. V gene TRBV6-5 combines with J gene TRBJ2-2, with 7 bases matching TRBD1. CDR3 size: 13 residues. The V gene end was trimmed by 8 bases and the J gene end by 6 bases; junction bases not matched to a gene: 6. Germline V CDR1 and CDR2: MNHEY, SVGAGI. The CDR3 region is CASRDRDAGELFF. The CDR3 DNA sequence: TGTGCCAGCCGCGACAGGGACGCCGGGGAGCTGTTTTTT.

The chain carries TRBV4-1 and TRBJ2-1; 10 nucleotides match TRBD2. Per the germline V gene, CDR1 is MGHRA and CDR2 is YSYEKL. The CDR3 runs to 16 residues. The V and J ends lost 7 bases and 0 bases, in that order; junction bases with no gene match: 6. Here the CDR3 reads CASKASGGLSYNEQFF. CDR3 coding DNA: TGCGCCAGCAAGGCTAGCGGGGGCCTCTCCTACAATGAGCAGTTCTTC.

The genes are TRBV7-8 and TRBJ1-3, with D unclear. Germline V gene sequence: CDR1 SGHVS, CDR2 FQNEAQ. The CDR3 extends over 12 amino acids. Trimming left V 5 bases short and J 9 bases short, with 11 bases between. For the CDR3, the DNA is TGTGCCAGCAGCCCCAACGGATTCACCATATATTTT. Protein sequence: CASSPNGFTIYF.

The chain couples TRBV27 to TRBJ1-2; D not certain. Germline-derived CDR1 and CDR2 are MNHEY and SMNVEV (reference sequence). Trimming took 0 bases from V and 7 from J, leaving 12 bases between them. This CDR3 spans 14 amino acids. CDR3 bases: TGTGCCAGCAGTTTATCGTTGGGGTACGGTGGCTACACCTTC. Residues: CASSLSLGYGGYTF.